This T cell receptor (delta chain) was recorded in a study of γδ T cells in repeated Plasmodium falciparum infection. Across the study: The natural-infection arm compared Malian children under seasonal malaria with matched Australian children. Study-level results: Vdelta2-negative gammadelta repertoires, largely Vdelta1+, seemingly showed infection-driven waves of new clonal selection.

Flow sorting of PBMC yielded separate Vgamma9/Vdelta2+ and Vdelta2-negative gammadelta T cell populations for bulk repertoire analysis. Germline-derived CDR1 and CDR2 are TSWWSYY and QGS. The length of the CDR3 is 16 residues. V lost 5 bases, J lost 4 bases, and 20 bases lay in between. TCRdb fed the multiplex PCR reads to CATT. This sample has roughly 90,000 delta-chain clones; approximately 1.5% occur once, and the top ten carry more than 7%. This clone was counted between two and nine times. The antigen remains undetermined. A far bigger clonotype differs at one base, so this is likely a read error. The sample contains more than one DNA sequence encoding this CDR3.

The sequence was obtained from a pool of human donors (malaria-infected and uninfected, not separated). Sequencing used gamma-delta T cells from blood. The chain has TRDV1 and TRDJ1; D not resolved. The CDR3 reads CALGIRPVRNGDKLIF. CDR3 in DNA: TGTGCTCTTGGGATAAGGCCCGTTAGGAACGGCGATAAACTCATCTTT.